This T cell receptor (beta chain) was profiled in a study of cytomegalovirus exposure and HLA in healthy donors. Notes on the study in general: Several of the most significant clusters appeared, in a later analysis, to be linked to common viral pathogens. Differences between HLA loci emerged in a later analysis of TCR association rates, with DRB1 most and HLA-C fewest. In an earlier analysis, in roughly 580 donors, most V segments appeared productive either ~90% or ~30% of the time.

A note on this clone: The antigen remains undetermined.

The PCR contained 60 Vbeta and 13 Jbeta primers. Clones were sequenced by immunoSEQ multiplex PCR, and TCRdb holds only the in-frame ones, with some missing. The sample spans some 130,000 clones; the ten largest clones claim about 1.7%. The V end lost 4 bases, the J end lost 6 bases, and 17 bases lay between the germline ends. The germline CDR1 and CDR2 sequences are SGHDT and YYEEEE. This CDR3 has 15 residues. The source is a man aged 18-30 years in good health and CMV-seronegative. Sequenced input: PBMCs. The chain uses TRBV5-6 and TRBJ2-4; D may be TRBD2 (5 bases). CDR3 coding DNA: TGTGCCAGCAGCGCCCGCAGAGGACTTTTAAACATTCAGTACTTC. Residues: CASSARRGLLNIQYF.